This TCR beta chain comes out of a study of T-cell reconstitution after alpha-beta-depleted transplantation in children. This clonotype was found a few times. Preparation of the TCRbeta library used unique molecular identifiers. From the PCR reads, TCRdb called clonotypes with MiXCR, one entry per CDR3 protein. In the table there are over 400,000 distinct CDR3 sequences, around an eighth of which are singletons. The CDR3 consists of 16 residues. Deletions cut 0 bases from V and 5 bases from J, with 16 bases between. Germline-derived CDR1 and CDR2 are ENHRY and SYGVKD. The receptor's source is a human donor who donated a stem cell graft to a child with combined immunodeficiency. The chain uses TRBV10-3 and TRBJ1-2; possible D gene TRBD1, 6 bases. Sequenced material: PBMCs from the stem cell graft donor, taken from the stem cell graft. The CDR3 nucleotides read TGTGCCATCAGTGAGTCTCAGGGACATATCGATTATGGCTACACCTTC. Translation gives CAISESQGHIDYGYTF.